This TCR beta chain was retrieved from a study of cytomegalovirus exposure and HLA in healthy donors (dated by TCRdb to the late 2010s). A note on the overall study: An earlier analysis of approximately 590 of the donors reported about 290 Gb of sequence data and 120 million or so unique TCR beta sequences from 150 million to 200 million T cells. An early release covering just under 650 HLA-typed donors comprised 250 to 350 gigabases of sequencing data and some 79 million unique TCR sequences. Of the approximately 400 genotyped donors, about 80% fell in the genetic ancestry cluster associated with self-reported Caucasian donors. The study aimed to test whether signatures of past pathogen exposure could be identified by cataloging public T cell receptors. The T cell repertoires of under 750 subjects were profiled by immunosequencing and related to cytomegalovirus serostatus. Along with the 666-subject first cohort, a separate validation cohort of approximately 110 different subjects was used. High-throughput TCR immunosequencing, statistical association of individual TCRs with disease status, and machine learning were combined to predict cytomegalovirus infection status. A later analysis re-analyzed previously published TCR beta repertoires from 660 or so donors and added high-resolution HLA genotyping to study TCR occurrence patterns. The later analysis used no new phenotypic data to find candidate immune exposures, relying instead on TCR beta sequences and their occurrence across donors. An earlier analysis of roughly 580 of the donors used high-throughput TCR beta sequencing to judge whether each TCR beta V gene segment behaved as functional or pseudogenic. Alongside the repertoire data, information on donor age, sex, ethnicity and CMV serostatus was compiled. In a later genetic analysis, genome-wide SNP genotypes for about 55% of the roughly 700 donors were used, and that subset was treated as a discovery cohort. All discovery cohort repertoires had been generated using a single sequencing platform. Both class I and class II loci were covered by HLA typing, at four-digit resolution. The number of typed donors differed by locus: about 620-630 for A, B, C, DRB1 and DQB1; approximately 520 for DQA1; about 600 for DPA1; and roughly 470 for DPB1. Because of strong linkage in the cohort, five DR-DQ haplotypes were treated as single units for association and clustering. Across 300 to 400 genotyped donors of the cohort, an average of approximately 200,000 unique TCR beta nucleotide sequences per donor were sequenced, and roughly 20% of those sequences were non-productive. Study-wide findings and limitations: An earlier analysis of approximately 590 of the donors showed that most TCR beta V segments appeared in productive rearrangements either about 90% or about 30% of the time, which broadly matched IMGT annotations. Correlated functional status among segregating V segments might be attributable to linkage disequilibrium, but an unknown experimental factor could not be ruled out. When HLA alleles, especially DR and DQ, strongly co-occurred, attributing TCR associations to individual alleles was difficult. A later analysis found that most CMV-associated TCR beta chains appeared HLA-restricted, with HLA associations seemingly driven largely by CMV exposure. Cytomegalovirus status was reported to be diagnosed by the classifier with high specificity and sensitivity in both the original and validation cohorts. CMV serostatus was the only immune exposure information available for the cohort. A later analysis found that HLA-associated TCR beta chains were more clonally expanded and had lower generation probabilities than equally common non-associated chains. According to a later analysis, TCR association rates differed among HLA loci, with DRB1 alleles showing the most associated TCRs and HLA-C alleles showing the fewest. A later genetic analysis reported fewer N-insertions in productive TCRs among donors in an Asian-associated ancestry cluster than the approximately 700-donor mean. A later analysis reported that several top co-occurrence clusters appeared linked to parvovirus B19, influenza, CMV and Epstein-Barr virus. A later analysis associated approximately 17,000 TCR beta sequences with specific HLA alleles at a false discovery rate of 0.05. The authors suggested that the approach could potentially be extended to other disease states and immunological phenotypes. Across donors, most TCR sequences were observed very rarely, whereas some public TCRs were present in many individuals. Because counts were too low, 15 to 20 rarely observed V segments, including chromosome 9 orphons, were excluded from the earlier analysis of around 590 of the donors. The presence/absence analyses assumed that sequencing depth was roughly uniform across donors, and that assumption may not be true. A further reported finding was that TCR beta sequences accurately predicted the HLA-A and HLA-B alleles for most subjects in the first cohort. HLA typing was unavailable for some donors at each locus, so association tests used only the typed subset. A cluster of highly shared sequence variants was judged likely to be a technical artifact of the sequencing pipeline. In vitro tests confirmed that three of the cytomegalovirus-associated TCR beta chains recognize cytomegalovirus antigens. The study gave a list of about 160 TCR beta chains associated with cytomegalovirus. The cohort was sequenced for TCR beta chains only, and without alpha or paired-chain data the features that could be detected were limited. Some IMGT-functional V segments, including TRBV6-2 and TRBV6-3, could not be told apart with the 87-base-pair reads, so those segments were excluded. V-gene and J-gene trimming of TCR beta chains was associated with a missense DCLRE1C variant in a later genetic analysis, and the association was replicated in an independent cohort.

The receptor library was made with the immunoSEQ multiplex PCR assay. For the multiplex PCR, a mixture combining 60 forward primers for TCR Vbeta segments and 13 reverse primers for TCR Jbeta segments was used. Amplification of the CDR3 region of rearranged TCR beta genes was performed with a multiplex PCR assay on genomic DNA. On the Illumina HiSeq System, the amplified TCR beta libraries were sequenced as 87-base-pair reads. As for the authors' bioinformatics: A later analysis counted some 74 million unique TCR beta chains across the 666 repertoires, and 9 million to 14 million of these chains were shared by at least two donors. Raw reads were error-corrected and collapsed into unique sequences with a nearest-neighbor algorithm that merged closely related sequences to remove PCR and sequencing errors. V, D and J gene segments were assigned by aligning CDR3 sequences to IMGT reference sequences. For a sequence to be retained, a match of at least six nucleotides was required to both a V gene segment and a J gene segment. Rearrangements were called productive when the CDR3 lacked stop codons and stayed in frame with V and J; all others were non-productive. CDR3 was defined by IMGT convention, running from the second conserved V-encoded cysteine to the conserved J-encoded phenylalanine. The earlier analysis of about 570 of the donors excluded any sequence lacking an unambiguous match to a single V gene segment. In an earlier analysis of approximately 500 of the donors, a V segment was called functional when productive rearrangements were above 56.7%, and segregating when the standard deviation between donors exceeded 5%. To diagnose cytomegalovirus status from the catalog of TCR beta chain sequences, a statistical classification framework was built. In a later analysis, TCR nucleotide sequences were compared against IMGT/GENE-DB human TR gene sequences so that V and J genes could be assigned. The TCRdist pipeline was used in a later analysis to assign CDR3 sequences and most-parsimonious VDJ recombination scenarios. In a later analysis, each TCR beta chain was defined by its CDR3 amino acid sequence together with its V-gene family, and reads without a unique V-gene family were excluded. In a later analysis, nearly 600 highly shared, low-generation-probability nucleotide sequences were removed to address suspected cross-contamination and a sequencing artifact. A later analysis calculated a clonal expansion index for each public chain from normalized within-repertoire ranks of inferred template counts. In a later analysis, generation probabilities were computed using a VDJ recombination model fitted to out-of-frame rearrangements, and the results were checked against IGoR. In a later analysis, hypergeometric tests were used to score TCR-TCR, TCR-HLA and TCR-CMV co-occurrence, with a repertoire-size bias correction applied to TCR pairs. False discovery rates were estimated in a later analysis by permuting HLA or CMV assignments 20 times. In a later analysis, co-occurring TCRs were grouped using DBSCAN, with TCRdist sequence similarity added in when clustering inside HLA-allele-positive subsets. Co-occurrence clustering excluded repertoires with fewer than 30,000 or more than 120,000 public chains, plus five with anomalous nucleotide sharing. TCRdb retrieved this table from immuneACCESS and kept in-frame rearrangements only. Not all clones are present; in checked studies, unresolved V genes account for under half, and no reason is known for the remainder. D and trimming come from the DNA, and the V and J calls and clone size come from that table. The sample contains about 130,000 clones, about 80% of them found a single time. In total, the top ten clones hold 1% of the sample.

As regards this clone: There is no known antigen for this receptor. No qualities accompany the bases; no much larger clone lies one base away.

The cohort comprised several hundred healthy bone marrow donors. At the time of sampling, all cohort members were nominally healthy, though unrecorded immune exposures were likely present. The donor tested CMV seronegative, placing the donor among the roughly 400 seronegative members of the cohort. A peripheral blood sample was collected from each donor, and TCR beta sequencing was performed on peripheral blood mononuclear cells. Genomic DNA was extracted from the blood cell samples with the Qiagen DNeasy Blood Extraction Kit. Between the V and J ends, shortened by 4 bases and 4 bases respectively, the junction contains 10 bases. Via the germline V gene, CDR1 is SGHRS and CDR2 YFSETQ. The cysteine opens and the phenylalanine closes a CDR3 of 13 amino acids. The retained sequence is limited to the CDR3, 39 bases, with the frame set at the first base.

Sequenced material: PBMCs. The TCR originated in a man aged 35-49 years in good health and CMV-seronegative. The V gene is TRBV5-1 and the J gene is TRBJ2-3, with no confidently assigned D gene. The encoded CDR3 is CASSGPRADTQYF. In nucleotides, the sequence is TGCGCCAGCAGCGGCCCTAGAGCAGATACGCAGTATTTT.